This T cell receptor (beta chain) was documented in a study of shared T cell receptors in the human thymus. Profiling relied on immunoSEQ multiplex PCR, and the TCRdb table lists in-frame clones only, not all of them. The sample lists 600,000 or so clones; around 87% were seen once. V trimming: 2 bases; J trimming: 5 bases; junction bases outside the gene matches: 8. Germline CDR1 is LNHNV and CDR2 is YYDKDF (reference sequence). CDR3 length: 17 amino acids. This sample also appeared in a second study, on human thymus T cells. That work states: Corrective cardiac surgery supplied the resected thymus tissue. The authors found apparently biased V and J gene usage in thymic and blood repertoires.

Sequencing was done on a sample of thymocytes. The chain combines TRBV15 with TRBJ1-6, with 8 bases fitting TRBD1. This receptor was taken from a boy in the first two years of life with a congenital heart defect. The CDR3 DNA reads TGTGCCACCAGCAGACGCTCCCGGACAGGGAATAATTCACCCCTCCACTTT. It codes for CATSRRSRTGNNSPLHF.